The following is a T cell receptor beta chain sequence with its context. The antigen remains unidentified. Attachment of unique molecular identifiers was made to individual cDNA molecules. Each CDR3 protein gets one entry after TCRdb re-called the 5' RACE reads with MiXCR. Counted here are under 60,000 distinct CDR3 sequences, 7% to 10% occurring once; the ten biggest clones make up around 20%. These data come from a study of early T cells in non-severe SARS-CoV-2 infection. General study findings and limits: The VDJdb matching leaned toward anti-spike CD8 responses and overlooked private and CD4 specificities.

CDR1 is SGDLS and CDR2 is YYNGEE in the germline V gene. V lost 0 bases and J lost 3, with 3 bases in between. CDR3 length equals 13 residues. Sequencing was done on a sample of whole blood. The sequence was obtained from an adult who was a healthcare worker with PCR-confirmed SARS-CoV-2 infection or an uninfected control (not recorded which). The chain carries TRBV9 and TRBJ2-2, with unresolved D. The CDR3 DNA is TGTGCCAGCAGCGTAGTTCACACCGGGGAGCTGTTTTTT. The encoded protein is CASSVVHTGELFF.